Each of the 6 T cell receptor beta chains below was sequenced from the same sample in a study of cytomegalovirus exposure and HLA in healthy donors. 13 Jbeta primers and 60 Vbeta primers were used for the PCR. Clones were sequenced by immunoSEQ multiplex PCR, and TCRdb holds only the in-frame ones, with some missing. The profile covers around 150,000 clones, with about 77% appearing a single time and around 1.3% taken by the ten largest. The sequenced sample was PBMCs. The receptors stem from a woman aged 45-65 years in good health and CMV-seronegative.

The rearrangement links TRBV11-2 to TRBJ2-2; TRBD1 matches at 10 bases. Unmatched junction bases numbered 4, after V lost 7 bases and J lost 2 bases. Germline loops: CDR1 SGHAT, CDR2 FQNNGV. The CDR3 extends over 15 amino acids. CDR3 sequence reads: CASKRDRGNTGELFF. The CDR3 nucleotides are TGTGCCAGCAAGCGGGACAGGGGAAACACCGGGGAGCTGTTTTTT.

This clone was counted a single time. The chain is built from TRBV13 and TRBJ2-7, with 8 nucleotides matching TRBD1. The junction had 12 bases not matched to a gene; V was cut back by 5 bases and J by 3 bases. The CDR3 totals 16 residues. Germline loops: CDR1 PRHDT, CDR2 FYEKMQ (reference sequence). CDR3 nucleotides: TGTGCCAGCAGCAGTGCCCCGGGACAGGATTTCTACGAGCAGTACTTC. Residues: CASSSAPGQDFYEQYF.

This chain connects TRBV30 to TRBJ1-5; 7 bases map to TRBD1. V was pared by 2 bases and J by 1 base, with 8 bases of the junction left unmatched. Germline V lookup: CDR1 GTSNPN, CDR2 SVGIG (reference sequence). The CDR3 runs 16 residues. The CDR3, as DNA: TGTGCCTGGAGTTCTTCTTCGGACAGGAGCAATCAGCCCCAGCATTTT. Translation gives CAWSSSSDRSNQPQHF.

The chain links TRBV29-1 to TRBJ2-1, with D possibly being TRBD2 (5 bases). Germline V gene data show CDR1 as SQVTM and CDR2 as ANQGSEA. V lost 4 bases and J lost 4, with 11 bases in between. The CDR3 is made up of 13 amino acids. The CDR3 sequence is CSVVISGYNEQFF. CDR3 coding DNA: TGCAGCGTTGTTATCAGCGGTTACAATGAGCAGTTCTTC.

The rearrangement links TRBV9 to TRBJ2-2, with 7 nucleotides matching TRBD1. V shed 6 bases, J shed 2 bases, and the junction held 4 bases outside the gene matches. This CDR3 is 14 amino acids long. The germline V gene has CDR1 SGDLS and CDR2 YYNGEE. CDR3 amino acids: CASNRQGNTGELFF. For the CDR3, the DNA is TGTGCCAGCAATCGACAGGGTAACACCGGGGAGCTGTTTTTT.

This clone occurred a few times. The chain recombines TRBV19 with TRBJ2-3, with 10 bases matching TRBD1. The CDR3 runs 14 residues. V was clipped by 5 bases and J by 4 bases; unmatched bases: 3. Germline V gene lookup returns CDR1 LNHDA and CDR2 SQIVND (reference sequence). This CDR3 is CASSLGQGADTQYF. The DNA for the CDR3 is TGTGCCAGTAGTCTTGGACAGGGGGCAGATACGCAGTATTTT. Drawing the rest from reference TRBV19 and TRBJ2-3, the complete variable domain is DGGITQSPKYLFRKEGQNVTLSCEQNLNHDAMYWYRQDPGQGLRLIYYSQIVNDFQKGDIAEGYSVSREKKESFPLTVTSAQKNPTAFYLCASSLGQGADTQYFGPGTRLTVL.